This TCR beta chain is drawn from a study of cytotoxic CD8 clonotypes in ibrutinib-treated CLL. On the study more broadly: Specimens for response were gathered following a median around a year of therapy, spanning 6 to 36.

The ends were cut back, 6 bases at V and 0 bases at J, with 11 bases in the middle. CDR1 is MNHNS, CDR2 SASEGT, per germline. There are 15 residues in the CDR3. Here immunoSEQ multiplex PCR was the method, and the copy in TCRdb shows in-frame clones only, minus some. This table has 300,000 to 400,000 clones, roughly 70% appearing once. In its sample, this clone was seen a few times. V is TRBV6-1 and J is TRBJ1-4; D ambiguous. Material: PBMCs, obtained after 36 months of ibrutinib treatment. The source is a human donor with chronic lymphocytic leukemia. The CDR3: CASRVYRTTNEKLFF. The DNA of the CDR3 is TGTGCCAGCAGGGTTTACCGAACAACTAATGAAAAACTGTTTTTT.